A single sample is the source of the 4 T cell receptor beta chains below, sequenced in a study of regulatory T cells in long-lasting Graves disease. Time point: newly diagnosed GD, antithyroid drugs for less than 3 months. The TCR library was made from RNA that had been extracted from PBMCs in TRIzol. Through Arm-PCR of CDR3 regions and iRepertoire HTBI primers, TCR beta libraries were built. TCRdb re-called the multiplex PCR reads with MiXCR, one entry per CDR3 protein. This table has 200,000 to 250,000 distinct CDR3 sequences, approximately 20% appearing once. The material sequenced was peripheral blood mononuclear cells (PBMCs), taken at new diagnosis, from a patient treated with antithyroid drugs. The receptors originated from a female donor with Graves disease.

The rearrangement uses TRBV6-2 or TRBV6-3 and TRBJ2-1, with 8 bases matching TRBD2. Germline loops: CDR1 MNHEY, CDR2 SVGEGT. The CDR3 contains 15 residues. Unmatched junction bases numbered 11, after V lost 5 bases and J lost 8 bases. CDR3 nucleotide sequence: TGTGCCAGCAGTGACGGGAGCGGGAGTTTCGATGAGCAGTTCTTC. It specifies CASSDGSGSFDEQFF.

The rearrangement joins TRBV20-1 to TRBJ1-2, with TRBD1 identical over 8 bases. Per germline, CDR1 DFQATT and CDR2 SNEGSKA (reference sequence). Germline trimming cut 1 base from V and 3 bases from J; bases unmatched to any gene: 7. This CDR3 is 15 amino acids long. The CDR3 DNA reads TGCAGTGCTAGAGCCCCGACAGGGGCGGACTATGGCTACACCTTC. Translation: CSARAPTGADYGYTF.

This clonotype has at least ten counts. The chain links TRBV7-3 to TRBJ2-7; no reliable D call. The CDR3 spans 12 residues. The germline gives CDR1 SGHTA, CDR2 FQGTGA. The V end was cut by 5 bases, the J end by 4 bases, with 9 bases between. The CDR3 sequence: CASSPLRYEQYF. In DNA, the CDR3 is TGTGCCAGCAGCCCCCTAAGGTACGAGCAGTACTTC.

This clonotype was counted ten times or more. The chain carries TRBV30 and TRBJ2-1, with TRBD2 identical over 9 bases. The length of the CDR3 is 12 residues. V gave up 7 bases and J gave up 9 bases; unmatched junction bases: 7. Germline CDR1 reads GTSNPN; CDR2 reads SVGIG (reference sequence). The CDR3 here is CASQAGGIEQFF. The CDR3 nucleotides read TGTGCCTCCCAAGCGGGAGGAATTGAGCAGTTCTTC.